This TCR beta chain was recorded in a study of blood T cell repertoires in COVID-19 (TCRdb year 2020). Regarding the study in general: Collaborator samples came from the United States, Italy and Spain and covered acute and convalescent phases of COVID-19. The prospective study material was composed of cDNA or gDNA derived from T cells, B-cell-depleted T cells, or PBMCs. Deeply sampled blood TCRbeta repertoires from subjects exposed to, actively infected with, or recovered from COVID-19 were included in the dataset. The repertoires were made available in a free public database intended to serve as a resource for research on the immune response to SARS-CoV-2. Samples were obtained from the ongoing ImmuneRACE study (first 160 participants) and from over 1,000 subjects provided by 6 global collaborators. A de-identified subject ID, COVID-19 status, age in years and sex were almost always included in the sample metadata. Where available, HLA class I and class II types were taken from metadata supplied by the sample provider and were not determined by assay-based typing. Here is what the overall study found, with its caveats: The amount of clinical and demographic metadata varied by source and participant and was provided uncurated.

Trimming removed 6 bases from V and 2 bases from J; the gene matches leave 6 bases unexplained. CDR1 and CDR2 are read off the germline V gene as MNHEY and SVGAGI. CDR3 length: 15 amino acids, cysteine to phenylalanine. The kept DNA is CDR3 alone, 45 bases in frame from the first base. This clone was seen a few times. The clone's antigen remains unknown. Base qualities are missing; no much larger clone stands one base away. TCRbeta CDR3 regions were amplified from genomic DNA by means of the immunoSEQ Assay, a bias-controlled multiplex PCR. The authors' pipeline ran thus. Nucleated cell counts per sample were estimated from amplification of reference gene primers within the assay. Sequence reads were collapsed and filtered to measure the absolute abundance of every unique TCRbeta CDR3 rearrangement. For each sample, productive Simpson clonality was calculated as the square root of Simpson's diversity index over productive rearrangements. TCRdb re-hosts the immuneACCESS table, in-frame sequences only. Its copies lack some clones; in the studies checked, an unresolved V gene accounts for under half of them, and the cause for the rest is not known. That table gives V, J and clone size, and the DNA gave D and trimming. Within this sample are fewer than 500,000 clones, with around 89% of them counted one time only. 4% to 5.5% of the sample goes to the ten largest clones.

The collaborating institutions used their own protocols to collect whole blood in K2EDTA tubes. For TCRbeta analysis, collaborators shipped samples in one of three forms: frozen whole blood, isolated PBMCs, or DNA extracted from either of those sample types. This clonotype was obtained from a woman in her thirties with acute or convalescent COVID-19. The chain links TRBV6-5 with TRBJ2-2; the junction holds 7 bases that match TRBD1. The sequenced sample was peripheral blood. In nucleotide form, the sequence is TGTGCCAGCAGCCCGAGGGGGCGCAACACCGGGGAGCTGTTTTTT. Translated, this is CASSPRGRNTGELFF.